The present T cell receptor (beta chain) was sequenced within a study of T and B cells in COVID-19 patients. From blood, roughly 220-550 ng of genomic DNA served as TRB template. Relative to its sample, this clonotype is medium-sized (0.01 to 0.1%). Multiplex PCR with BIOMED2 TRB-A/B primer pools amplified TRB rearrangements. TCRdb re-analysed the multiplex PCR reads in MiXCR, keeping a single row per CDR3 protein. The sample consists of more than 15,000 distinct CDR3 sequences, about 30% of them appearing once. There are 16 residues in the CDR3. V was pared by 2 bases and J by 0 bases, with 8 bases between. Germline V gives CDR1 LNHDA, CDR2 SQIVND (reference sequence).

V gene TRBV19 combines with J gene TRBJ2-6, with no clear D. This TCR came from a human donor who had recovered from COVID-19. The sample was blood. CDR3 region: CASSISRTSGANVLTF. CDR3 bases: TGTGCCAGTAGTATATCCCGGACCTCTGGGGCCAACGTCCTGACTTTC.